This T cell receptor (beta chain) was observed in a study of neurological immune-mediated disorders. Study conclusions and caveats: It was HTLV-1-associated myelopathy that showed the most TCR clonal expansion, while multiple sclerosis showed the least, falling below healthy controls.

TCRdb reanalysed the 5' RACE reads using MiXCR and keeps one entry per CDR3 protein. Of about 92,000 distinct CDR3 sequences listed, 3.5% are singletons. The V gene's germline CDR1 is MNHEY and CDR2 SVGAGI. CDR3 size: 16 residues. V was trimmed by 2 bases and J by 5 bases, leaving 18 bases between them. This clonotype was seen ten or more times. What it binds is not known. What was sequenced was PBMCs. This sequence originates from a woman in her forties or fifties with multiple sclerosis. This chain uses TRBV6-5 with TRBJ2-5; unclear D gene. This CDR3 reads CASSYTSQAAVETQYF. For the CDR3, the DNA is TGTGCCAGCAGTTACACGAGCCAGGCTGCTGTGGAGACCCAGTACTTC.